This is a list of T cell receptor beta chains from one sample in a study of OX40 agonist ivuxolimab in advanced cancers. Clones were read by immunoSEQ multiplex PCR, and TCRdb kept only the in-frame ones, dropping some. Among around 80,000 clones listed, around nine tenths were seen once. Material: CD4+ or CD8+ T cells sorted from blood, obtained in a trial of the OX40 agonist ivuxolimab. These receptors originate from an adult with an advanced solid tumor such as melanoma, head and neck, liver or kidney cancer. The CDR3 runs from the conserved cysteine through the conserved F or W. The D gene is left open where the match is weak. Size values are once, few and many counts, or a class for expanded clones, and some rows have none.

d_call,clone_size,j_call,v_call,cdr3_aa,cdr3_nt
TRBD2,-,TRBJ2-3,TRBV12-5,CASGLAGTSGGTSTDTQYF,TGTGCTAGTGGTTTGGCCGGGACTAGCGGGGGAACTAGCACAGATACGCAGTATTTT
-,-,TRBJ1-4,TRBV6-1,CASSEAWGNEKLFF,TGTGCCAGCAGTGAAGCTTGGGGAAATGAAAAACTGTTTTTT
-,-,TRBJ2-1,TRBV11-3,CASSSANYNEQFF,TGTGCCAGCAGCTCAGCTAACTACAATGAGCAGTTCTTC
TRBD1,-,TRBJ1-5,TRBV28,CASSLRTGPNQPQHF,TGTGCCAGCAGTCTCAGGACAGGACCCAATCAGCCCCAGCATTTT
-,-,TRBJ1-2,TRBV19,CASSIEDLAGFYGYTF,TGTGCCAGTAGTATCGAGGACCTGGCGGGCTTCTATGGCTACACCTTC
-,-,TRBJ2-1,TRBV4-1,CASSQGGAGSQFESLF,TGCGCCAGCAGCCAAGGGGGGGCGGGGTCCCAATTTGAGAGCCTCTTC
-,-,TRBJ1-3,TRBV7-3,CASSLGERSSGNTIYF,TGTGCCAGCAGCTTGGGCGAGAGAAGCTCTGGAAACACCATATATTTT
-,-,TRBJ2-2,TRBV4-2,CASSQVSGVNTGELFF,TGTGCCAGCAGCCAGGTCTCAGGAGTTAACACCGGGGAGCTGTTTTTT
-,-,TRBJ2-1,TRBV5-1,CASSLEYEQFF,TGCGCCAGCAGCTTGGAATATGAGCAGTTCTTC
-,-,TRBJ1-2,TRBV20-1,CGGQNFYGYTF,TGCGGAGGACAGAATTTTTATGGCTACACCTTC
-,-,TRBJ2-3,TRBV27,CASSYGRGRGSTDTQYF,TGTGCCAGCAGTTACGGCCGAGGGCGGGGCAGCACAGATACGCAGTATTTT
TRBD2,-,TRBJ2-2,TRBV27,CASSLSRGTLVGELFF,TGTGCCAGCAGTTTATCGCGGGGGACCCTCGTCGGGGAGCTGTTTTTT
-,-,TRBJ2-3,TRBV5-6,CASSGGGGTDTQYF,TGTGCCAGCAGCGGGGGTGGGGGCACAGATACGCAGTATTTT
-,-,TRBJ2-5,TRBV20-1,CSARFPETQYF,TGCAGTGCTAGATTCCCAGAGACCCAGTACTTC
TRBD1,-,TRBJ1-5,TRBV28,CASSPTGGAGQPQHF,TGTGCCAGCAGTCCGACAGGGGGCGCGGGTCAGCCCCAGCATTTT
-,-,TRBJ2-5,TRBV18,CASSSGVQETQYF,TGTGCCAGCTCATCAGGGGTCCAAGAGACCCAGTACTTC
TRBD1,-,TRBJ2-6,TRBV30,CAWSTTGGPSGANVLTF,TGTGCCTGGAGTACGACAGGGGGCCCGTCTGGGGCCAACGTCCTGACTTTC
-,-,TRBJ2-5,TRBV6-9,CASDLGTRKGETQYF,TGTGCCAGCGATTTGGGAACCCGGAAAGGTGAGACCCAGTACTTC
-,-,TRBJ1-5,TRBV5-8,CASSLSLYQPQHF,TGTGCCAGCAGCTTGTCACTTTATCAGCCCCAGCATTTT
-,-,TRBJ1-3,TRBV7-2,CASSFFDRNSGNTIYF,TGTGCCAGCAGCTTTTTTGACCGAAACTCTGGAAACACCATATATTTT
-,-,TRBJ2-5,TRBV19,CASTYRGTQYF,TGTGCCAGTACCTATCGGGGGACCCAGTACTTC
-,-,TRBJ2-1,TRBV6-1,CASSERGDGYYNEQFF,TGTGCCAGCAGTGAAAGAGGGGACGGTTACTACAATGAGCAGTTCTTC
TRBD1,-,TRBJ2-1,TRBV7-8,CASTLDRGNEQFF,TGTGCCAGCACCCTGGACAGGGGGAATGAGCAGTTCTTC
-,-,TRBJ2-1,TRBV5-4,CASSGGGSVKGFF,TGTGCCAGCAGCGGTGGGGGGTCAGTAAAGGGGTTCTTC
-,-,TRBJ2-3,TRBV11-2,CASSLAGTDTQYF,TGTGCCAGCAGCCTCGCCGGCACAGATACGCAGTATTTT
TRBD1,few,TRBJ2-7,TRBV5-1,CASSLGGQGAGEQYF,TGCGCCAGCAGCTTGGGGGGACAGGGGGCTGGCGAGCAGTACTTC
TRBD2,-,TRBJ2-3,TRBV7-9,CASSSLSLAGGPRGDTQYF,TGTGCCAGCAGCTCCCTTTCACTAGCGGGGGGGCCGCGAGGGGATACGCAGTATTTT
TRBD1,-,TRBJ1-5,TRBV6-6,CASSYDRGFQPQHF,TGTGCCAGCAGTTACGACAGGGGGTTTCAGCCCCAGCATTTT
-,-,TRBJ1-2,TRBV28,CASRRSNYGYTF,TGTGCCAGCAGGCGATCTAACTATGGCTACACCTTC
TRBD1,-,TRBJ1-1,TRBV18,CASSPMGQGNTEAFF,TGTGCCAGCTCACCGATGGGACAGGGAAACACTGAAGCTTTCTTT
-,-,TRBJ1-6,TRBV28,CASIGGNSPLHF,TGTGCCAGCATTGGAGGGAATTCACCCCTCCACTTT
TRBD1,-,TRBJ2-1,TRBV6-1,CASSLGQGQFF,TGTGCCAGCAGCCTAGGACAGGGGCAGTTCTTC
-,few,TRBJ1-2,TRBV7-2,CASSGGRGDYGYTF,TGTGCCAGCTCTGGGGGGAGGGGCGACTATGGCTACACCTTC
-,-,TRBJ1-5,TRBV4-1,CASSQEGGNQPQHF,TGCGCCAGCAGCCAAGAGGGGGGCAATCAGCCCCAGCATTTT
-,-,TRBJ2-7,TRBV2,CASRTGLIYEQYF,TGTGCCAGCAGGACGGGGCTTATCTACGAGCAGTACTTC
-,few,TRBJ1-1,TRBV28,CASSSEGVERTEAFF,TGTGCCAGCAGTTCGGAGGGAGTGGAGAGGACTGAAGCTTTCTTT
TRBD1,-,TRBJ2-3,TRBV7-3,CASSLQQGSTDTQYF,TGTGCCAGCAGCTTACAACAGGGGAGCACAGATACGCAGTATTTT
-,-,TRBJ2-5,TRBV7-3,CASSSGLGETQYF,TGTGCCAGCAGCTCGGGACTTGGGGAGACCCAGTACTTC
-,-,TRBJ1-2,TRBV5-6,CASSWSTGLYGYTF,TGTGCCAGCAGCTGGTCTACGGGCCTCTATGGCTACACCTTC
-,-,TRBJ2-7,TRBV6-5,CASSYPGVSYEQYF,TGTGCCAGCAGTTACCCCGGGGTCTCCTACGAGCAGTACTTC
TRBD1,-,TRBJ1-5,TRBV6-1,CASNLDREQPQHF,TGTGCCAGCAACTTGGACAGGGAGCAGCCCCAGCATTTT
-,-,TRBJ2-5,TRBV6-5,CASSLGNAVETQYF,TGTGCCAGCAGTTTAGGAAACGCGGTAGAGACCCAGTACTTC
-,-,TRBJ2-3,TRBV7-3,CASSSGHLTDTQYF,TGTGCCAGCAGCTCAGGACATCTCACAGATACGCAGTATTTT
TRBD2,-,TRBJ2-1,TRBV6-9,CASSYIPTSDNEQFF,TGTGCCAGCAGTTATATCCCGACTAGCGACAATGAGCAGTTCTTC
TRBD2,-,TRBJ2-1,TRBV14,CASSQRTSGGTNEQFF,TGTGCCAGCAGCCAGCGGACTAGCGGGGGGACGAATGAGCAGTTCTTC
-,few,TRBJ2-1,TRBV9,CASSVGGENEQFF,TGTGCCAGCAGCGTAGGAGGGGAAAATGAGCAGTTCTTC
TRBD2,-,TRBJ2-1,TRBV5-5,CASSPSLLAGEYNEQFF,TGTGCCAGCAGCCCCTCGTTACTAGCGGGGGAATACAATGAGCAGTTCTTC
TRBD1,few,TRBJ2-1,TRBV4-1,CASNPGTGIGNEQFF,TGCGCCAGCAACCCTGGGACAGGCATCGGAAATGAGCAGTTCTTC
-,few,TRBJ1-3,TRBV6-6,CASSLGGRGNTIYF,TGTGCCAGCAGCTTGGGGGGGAGAGGAAACACCATATATTTT
-,once,TRBJ2-2,TRBV5-1,CASKVGWNTGELFF,TGCGCCAGCAAGGTCGGTTGGAACACCGGGGAGCTGTTTTTT
-,-,TRBJ1-1,TRBV6-1,CASTIRVEAFF,TGTGCCAGCACGATAAGGGTTGAAGCTTTCTTT
-,-,TRBJ1-4,TRBV7-6,CASSFRGDLNEKLFF,TGTGCCAGCAGCTTTCGGGGGGACCTTAATGAAAAACTGTTTTTT
-,-,TRBJ2-1,TRBV13,CASSLGDSYNEQFF,TGTGCCAGCAGCTTAGGGGACTCCTACAATGAGCAGTTCTTC
TRBD2,-,TRBJ2-3,TRBV7-2,CASSPYGGGPPDTQYF,TGTGCCAGCAGCCCTTACGGCGGGGGGCCCCCAGATACGCAGTATTTT
-,-,TRBJ2-7,TRBV11-3,CASSLQGGKAYEQYF,TGTGCCAGCAGCTTACAAGGGGGGAAGGCCTACGAGCAGTACTTC
TRBD1,-,TRBJ1-2,TRBV6-5,CASSYSKGAYGYTF,TGTGCCAGCAGTTACTCGAAGGGGGCTTATGGCTACACCTTC
-,-,TRBJ1-1,TRBV10-1,CASTRQFNTEAFF,TGCGCCAGCACCCGACAGTTTAACACTGAAGCTTTCTTT
-,-,TRBJ1-4,TRBV28,CASSLVGEKLFF,TGTGCCAGCAGTTTGGTAGGGGAAAAACTGTTTTTT
-,-,TRBJ2-5,TRBV5-1,CASRSTQGRQTQYF,TGCGCCAGCAGATCAACTCAGGGGAGGCAGACCCAGTACTTC
TRBD1,-,TRBJ1-1,TRBV28,CASSSGQRGGAFF,TGTGCCAGCAGTTCGGGACAGAGGGGGGGGGCTTTCTTT